This TCR beta chain derives from a study of chemoradiotherapy in HPV16-positive cancers. The wider study: Two HPV16-positive patients' cells yielded candidate HPV-specific clones and common motifs. Study-wide results and caveats: During treatment, candidate HPV-specific clones and E7-related motifs expanded in tumor.

Profiling relied on immunoSEQ multiplex PCR, and the TCRdb table lists in-frame clones only, not all of them. The sample has about 7,400 clones, around 77% seen once. As concerns this clone: What it recognizes is unknown.

The CDR3 has 16 amino acids. The germline V gene encodes CDR1 SGHTA and CDR2 FQGTGA. The ends were cut back, 1 base at V and 4 bases at J, with 14 bases in the middle. The source of this sequence is a human donor with HPV-associated anogenital cancer. The chain combines TRBV7-3 with TRBJ2-1, with D possibly TRBD2 on 6 matching bases. The specimen was taken from a patient who underwent chemoradiotherapy. In DNA, the CDR3 is TGTGCCAGCAGCTTAAAAGGGACGGGACTTTACAATGAGCAGTTCTTC. The encoded protein is CASSLKGTGLYNEQFF. The whole variable domain, remainder taken from reference TRBV7-3 and TRBJ2-1, is GAGVSQTPSNKVTEKGKYVELRCDPISGHTALYWYRQSLGQGPEFLIYFQGTGAADDSGLPNDRFFAVRPEGSVSTLKIQRTERGDSAVYLCASSLKGTGLYNEQFFGPGTRLTVL.